This T cell receptor beta chain comes out of a study of cytomegalovirus exposure and HLA in healthy donors. With 60 Vbeta and 13 Jbeta primers, the PCR was carried out. The table came from immunoSEQ multiplex PCR; TCRdb's copy has only in-frame clones and leaves some out. The sample includes more than 110,000 clones, around 83% seen only once; the top ten take around 4.5%. This CDR3 region has 16 residues. V was clipped by 2 bases and J by 1 base, with 15 bases between them. Germline CDR1 is SGHDT and CDR2 is YYEEEE. Healthy individuals who donated bone marrow served as the donors. The sequence was collected from a man between 40 and 49 years old in good health and CMV-seropositive. This chain joins TRBV5-6 and TRBJ2-5; no firm D call. Sequencing was done on a sample of PBMCs. This chain's CDR3 is CASSFRSFTFQETQYF. For the CDR3, the DNA is TGTGCCAGCAGCTTTCGATCTTTCACTTTCCAAGAGACCCAGTACTTC.